This T cell receptor beta chain was obtained from a study of blood T cell repertoires in COVID-19. Study context: Material from acute and convalescent COVID-19 was sourced from the United States, Italy and Spain. The analysed material was cDNA or gDNA that came from T cells, B-cell-depleted T cells, or PBMCs.

This CDR3 is built from 16 residues. Trimming left V 0 bases short and J 6 bases short, with 15 bases between. The germline V gene has CDR1 MNHNS and CDR2 SASEGT. Per the authors' pipeline: Amplified reference gene primers provided the basis for estimating nucleated cell counts. Method: immunoSEQ multiplex PCR; TCRdb's copy keeps in-frame clones and lacks some. D and trimming were read from the DNA, whereas the V and J calls and clone size are those reported in that table. The sample shows about 150,000 clones, around 89% of them seen only once. The V and J genes are TRBV6-1 and TRBJ1-5; D is perhaps TRBD1 (5 bases). The TCR was taken from a man in his 60s with active or convalescent COVID-19. The sequenced sample was peripheral blood. CDR3 bases: TGTGCCAGCAGTGAAGCGGGGCCCAGAGTCGGTCAGCCCCAGCATTTT. This encodes CASSEAGPRVGQPQHF.